Below, 16 T cell receptor beta chains from the same sample are listed, as sequenced in a study of CD8 T cells in ankylosing spondylitis. TCRdb independently ran MiXCR on the 5' RACE reads; one entry per CDR3 protein. This sample has fewer than 550,000 distinct CDR3 sequences, with under 5.5% found just once. General study results and limits: Typical of ankylosing spondylitis blood, it appeared, was a TCR beta motif of under 10 highly homologous variants.

The antigens for these receptors are not known. The sequenced sample consisted of blood, either unsorted or a sorted T cell fraction (not recorded which). All receptors come from a male donor with ankylosing spondylitis.

This clonotype occurred many times. The CDR3 is CAISETGDGNGYTF. CDR3 nucleotide sequence: TGTGCCATCAGTGAGACAGGGGACGGTAATGGCTACACCTTC. J is TRBJ1-2 and V is TRBV10-3, with 7 bases fitting TRBD1. The CDR3 length is 14 residues. J was trimmed by 6 bases and V by 2 bases; bases with no gene match: 6. Germline CDR1 ENHRY, CDR2 SYGVKD.

This clonotype was seen repeatedly, ten times or more. The V call is TRBV12-3 or TRBV12-4, the J call TRBJ2-3; 8 positions agree with TRBD2. J was trimmed by 2 bases and V by 6 bases; bases with no gene match: 7. This CDR3 comprises 15 residues. Here the CDR3 reads CASRRAGALTDTQYF. The CDR3 region has the DNA TGTGCCAGCAGGCGAGCGGGGGCCCTCACAGATACGCAGTATTTT.

This clonotype appeared a few times. The chain combines TRBV20-1 with TRBJ2-3, with TRBD2 matching over 9 bases. CDR1 is DFQATT, CDR2 SNEGSKA, per germline (reference sequence). The CDR3 extends over 13 amino acids. V lost 6 bases to trimming and J lost 7 bases; unmatched junction nucleotides: 8. The CDR3 loop is CSATGLAVNTQYF. The CDR3 coding sequence is TGCAGTGCCACGGGACTAGCAGTGAATACGCAGTATTTT.

This clonotype occurred many times. The V gene is TRBV5-1, the J gene TRBJ1-1; D perhaps matches TRBD1 (6 bases). This CDR3 comprises 17 residues. Germline V lookup: CDR1 SGHRS, CDR2 YFSETQ. The V end was cut by 4 bases, the J end by 0 bases, with 19 bases between. The CDR3 reads CASSLSPGGAVNTEAFF. CDR3 coding DNA: TGCGCCAGCAGCCTCTCCCCGGGGGGGGCGGTGAACACTGAAGCTTTCTTT.

This clonotype was observed many times. The rearrangement uses TRBV28 and TRBJ2-3; D unresolved. Trimming stripped 8 bases from V and 4 bases from J, with 10 bases between. Germline values: CDR1 MDHEN, CDR2 SYDVKM. The CDR3 extends over 12 amino acids. The DNA of the CDR3 is TGTGCCAGCGTTGGAGTCGCAGATACGCAGTATTTT. Residues: CASVGVADTQYF.

This clonotype was observed many times. The chain joins TRBV4-3 to TRBJ1-1; D is uncertain. This CDR3 spans 16 amino acids. CDR1 is LGHNA and CDR2 is YSLEER in the germline V gene. V lost 4 bases to trimming and J lost 1 base, with 16 bases between them. CDR3 DNA: TGCGCCAGCAGCCCCCTATTCGGACTGACGAACACTGAAGCTTTCTTT. Translated: CASSPLFGLTNTEAFF.

This clonotype was seen a handful of times. This chain connects TRBV7-2 to TRBJ1-1; possibly TRBD1 for D (5 bases). V lost 5 bases and J 6 bases, leaving 22 bases between the germline ends. The CDR3 extends over 16 amino acids. Germline V CDR1 and CDR2: SGHTA, FQGNSA. The CDR3 nucleotides are TGTGCCAGCAGCACAACCCGGGCAGGGTCGGGGGCTGAAGCTTTCTTT. Amino acid sequence: CASSTTRAGSGAEAFF.

This clonotype was picked up many times. The rearrangement links TRBV5-1 to TRBJ2-1, with TRBD2 matching over 8 bases. The germline V gene has CDR1 SGHRS and CDR2 YFSETQ. J lost 5 bases, V lost 4 bases, and 11 bases had no gene match. This CDR3 spans 16 amino acids. Here the CDR3 reads CASSPEGSGGNNEQFF. The CDR3 bases are TGCGCCAGCAGCCCGGAGGGCAGCGGGGGCAACAATGAGCAGTTCTTC.

This clonotype came up many times. V gene TRBV20-1 combines with J gene TRBJ2-6; no firm D call. V was trimmed by 7 bases and J by 0 bases, leaving 19 bases between them. The CDR3 runs 17 residues. Germline values: CDR1 DFQATT, CDR2 SNEGSKA (reference sequence). CDR3 loop: CSVSRIGARSGANVLTF. In DNA form, the CDR3 reads TGCAGTGTCAGTCGGATAGGCGCCCGCTCTGGGGCCAACGTCCTGACTTTC.

This clonotype was counted ten times or more. This chain links TRBV27 with TRBJ2-1, with D possibly being TRBD2 (5 bases). From germline, CDR1 is MNHEY and CDR2 SMNVEV (reference sequence). The V end was cut by 7 bases, the J end by 9 bases, with 16 bases between. CDR3 length: 13 residues. The CDR3 DNA sequence: TGTGCCAGCACTTTTATAGCGATCTCTGAGCAGTTCTTC. Encoded protein: CASTFIAISEQFF.

This clonotype was seen more than once but under ten times. The chain links TRBV6-1 to TRBJ2-1, with 9 bases fitting TRBD1. Looked up from germline, CDR1 is MNHNS and CDR2 is SASEGT. The V and J ends lost 4 bases and 3 bases, in that order; junction bases with no gene match: 4. The CDR3 runs 15 residues. CDR3 loop: CASSGRDRVYNEQFF. The CDR3 nucleotides are TGTGCCAGCAGTGGACGGGACAGGGTCTACAATGAGCAGTTCTTC.

This clonotype was observed a few times. V gene TRBV7-2 combines with J gene TRBJ2-5; 7 bases agree with TRBD2. This CDR3 contains 17 residues. Germline V gene data show CDR1 as SGHTA and CDR2 as FQGNSA. V shed 4 bases, J shed 3 bases, and the junction held 14 bases outside the gene matches. CDR3: CASSSFGVASGKETQYF. DNA of the CDR3: TGTGCCAGCAGCTCTTTTGGTGTGGCGAGCGGGAAAGAGACCCAGTACTTC. The full variable domain, rest sourced from reference TRBV7-2 and TRBJ2-5, is GAGVSQSPSNKVTEKGKDVELRCDPISGHTALYWYRQSLGQGLEFLIYFQGNSAPDKSGLPSDRFSAERTGGSVSTLTIQRTQQEDSAVYLCASSSFGVASGKETQYFGPGTRLLVL.

Regarding this clonotype: A much larger clone lies one base from this, so it may be a read error. The conserved final phenylalanine or tryptophan is absent from the CDR3, which likely points to a read error. V is TRBV5-1 and J is TRBJ2-7; D perhaps matches TRBD2 (5 bases). The V end was cut by 0 bases, the J end by 3 bases, with 16 bases between. Germline V CDR1 and CDR2: SGHRS, YFSETQ. The CDR3 contains 16 residues. In DNA, the CDR3 is TGCGCCAGCAGCTTGGGACGGGATCCGGGCTTCTACGAGCAGTACTCC. Its protein is CASSLGRDPGFYEQYS.

This clonotype appeared a few times. This rearrangement joins TRBV4-2 to TRBJ2-5; D call uncertain. There are 14 residues in the CDR3. CDR1 is LGHNA and CDR2 is YNFKEQ in the germline V gene. V was clipped by 1 base and J by 3 bases, with 9 bases between them. This CDR3 is CASSQAQQEETQYF. In nucleotides, the CDR3 is TGTGCCAGCAGCCAAGCGCAGCAAGAAGAGACCCAGTACTTC.

At least ten counts were recorded for this clonotype. This sequence joins TRBV24-1 and TRBJ1-5, with no clear D. The germline CDR1 and CDR2 sequences are KGHDR and SFDVKD. The CDR3 spans 13 residues. V lost 3 bases to trimming and J lost 0 bases, with 2 bases between them. The CDR3 here is CATSDDSNQPQHF. Written as DNA, the CDR3 is TGTGCCACCAGTGATGATAGCAATCAGCCCCAGCATTTT.

This clonotype was seen at least ten times. The CDR3, as DNA: TGTGCCAGCTCACCGGGACTAGCGGGAGTAGGGTACAATGAGCAGTTCTTC. It yields the protein CASSPGLAGVGYNEQFF. This chain links TRBV18 with TRBJ2-1; 14 bases are shared with TRBD2. The germline V gene encodes CDR1 KGHSH and CDR2 LQKENI. CDR3 length equals 17 residues. The junction had 5 bases not matched to a gene; V was cut back by 3 bases and J by 4 bases.